This T cell receptor (beta chain) emerged from a study of blood T cell repertoires in COVID-19. Per germline, CDR1 SGHTA and CDR2 FQGNSA. The CDR3 is 13 residues long. V dropped 1 base and J dropped 7 bases, with 9 bases sitting between them. This clone showed up just once. Methods used by the authors: Nucleated cell counts were estimated from reference gene primer amplification. The assay was immunoSEQ multiplex PCR, and TCRdb's table has in-frame clones only and misses some. That table furnishes V, J and clone size, whereas the DNA furnished D and trimming. There are 200,000 to 300,000 clones in the sample; approximately 89% occur only once, and over 2% lies in the top ten.

Sequenced material: peripheral blood. This rearrangement joins TRBV7-2 to TRBJ2-3; a weak D match, TRBD2 (6 bases). The receptor was derived from a woman in her fifties or sixties with acute or convalescent COVID-19. The CDR3 sequence: CASSLGDSYTQYF. As DNA, the CDR3 is TGTGCCAGCAGCTTAGGGGACTCTTATACGCAGTATTTT. Full variable domain (missing parts from reference TRBV7-2 and TRBJ2-3): GAGVSQSPSNKVTEKGKDVELRCDPISGHTALYWYRQSLGQGLEFLIYFQGNSAPDKSGLPSDRFSAERTGGSVSTLTIQRTQQEDSAVYLCASSLGDSYTQYFGPGTRLTVL.